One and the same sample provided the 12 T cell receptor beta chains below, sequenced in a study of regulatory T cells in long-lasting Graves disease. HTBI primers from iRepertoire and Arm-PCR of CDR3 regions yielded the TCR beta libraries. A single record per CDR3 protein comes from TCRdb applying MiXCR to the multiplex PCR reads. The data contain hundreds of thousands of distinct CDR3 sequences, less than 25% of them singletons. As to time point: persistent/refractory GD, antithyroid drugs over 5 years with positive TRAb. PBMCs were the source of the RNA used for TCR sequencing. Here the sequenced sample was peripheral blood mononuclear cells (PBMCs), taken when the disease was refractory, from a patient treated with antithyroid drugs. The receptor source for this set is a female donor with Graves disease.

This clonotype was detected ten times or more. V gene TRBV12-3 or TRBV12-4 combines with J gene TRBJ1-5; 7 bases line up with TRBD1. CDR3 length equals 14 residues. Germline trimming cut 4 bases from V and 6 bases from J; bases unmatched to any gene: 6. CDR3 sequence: CASSSTGFGQPQHF. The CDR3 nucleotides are TGTGCCAGCAGTTCGACAGGGTTTGGTCAGCCCCAGCATTTT.

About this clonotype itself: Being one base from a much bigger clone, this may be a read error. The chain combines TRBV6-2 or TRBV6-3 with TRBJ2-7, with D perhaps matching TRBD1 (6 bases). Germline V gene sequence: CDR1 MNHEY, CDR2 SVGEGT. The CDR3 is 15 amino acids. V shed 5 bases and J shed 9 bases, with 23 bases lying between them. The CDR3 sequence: CASSPYRVGMSGQYF. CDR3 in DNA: TGTGCCAGCAGTCCATACAGGGTCGGGATGTCCGGGCAGTACTTC.

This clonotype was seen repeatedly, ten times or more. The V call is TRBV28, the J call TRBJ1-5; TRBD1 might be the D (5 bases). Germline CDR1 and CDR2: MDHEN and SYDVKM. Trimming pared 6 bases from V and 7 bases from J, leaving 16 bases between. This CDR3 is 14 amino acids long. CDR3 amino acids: CASRVRDGGQPQHF. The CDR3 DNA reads TGTGCCAGCAGAGTCCGGGACGGTGGCCAGCCCCAGCATTTT.

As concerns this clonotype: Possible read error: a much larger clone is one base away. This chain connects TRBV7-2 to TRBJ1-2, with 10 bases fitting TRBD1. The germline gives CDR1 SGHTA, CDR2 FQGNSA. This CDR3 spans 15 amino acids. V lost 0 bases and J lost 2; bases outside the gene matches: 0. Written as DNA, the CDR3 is TGTGCCAGCAGCTTAGCGGGACAGGGGAACTATGGCTACACCTTC. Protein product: CASSLAGQGNYGYTF.

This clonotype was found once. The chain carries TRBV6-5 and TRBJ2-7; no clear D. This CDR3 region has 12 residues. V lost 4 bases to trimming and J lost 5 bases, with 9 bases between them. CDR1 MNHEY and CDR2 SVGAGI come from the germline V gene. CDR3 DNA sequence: TGTGCCAGCAGTTCTGTCGGCAACGAGCAGTACTTC. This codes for CASSSVGNEQYF.

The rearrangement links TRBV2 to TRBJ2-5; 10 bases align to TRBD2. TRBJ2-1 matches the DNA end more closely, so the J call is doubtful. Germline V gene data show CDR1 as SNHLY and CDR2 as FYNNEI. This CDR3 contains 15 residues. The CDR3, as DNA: TGTGCCAGCAGTGAGAGGCTAGCGGGAGTACGGGAGCAGTTCTTC. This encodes CASSERLAGVREQFF.

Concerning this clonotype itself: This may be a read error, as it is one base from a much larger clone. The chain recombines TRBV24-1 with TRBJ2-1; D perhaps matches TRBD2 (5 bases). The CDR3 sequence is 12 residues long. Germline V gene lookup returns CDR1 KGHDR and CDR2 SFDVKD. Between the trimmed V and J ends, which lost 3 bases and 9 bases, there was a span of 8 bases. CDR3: CATSDPSGEQFF. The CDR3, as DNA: TGTGCCACCAGTGATCCCAGCGGTGAGCAGTTCTTC.

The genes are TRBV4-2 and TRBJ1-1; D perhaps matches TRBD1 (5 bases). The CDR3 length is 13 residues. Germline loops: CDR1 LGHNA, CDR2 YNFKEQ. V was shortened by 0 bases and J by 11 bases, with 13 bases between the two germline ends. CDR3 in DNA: TGTGCCAGCAGCCAAGACCCGGGGCAACGGGCTTTCTTT. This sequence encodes CASSQDPGQRAFF.

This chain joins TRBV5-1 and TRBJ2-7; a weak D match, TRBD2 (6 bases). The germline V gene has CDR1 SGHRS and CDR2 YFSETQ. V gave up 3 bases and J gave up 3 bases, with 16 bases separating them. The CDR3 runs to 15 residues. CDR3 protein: CASSSWAGLIYEQYF. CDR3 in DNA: TGCGCCAGCAGCTCTTGGGCGGGACTCATCTACGAGCAGTACTTC.

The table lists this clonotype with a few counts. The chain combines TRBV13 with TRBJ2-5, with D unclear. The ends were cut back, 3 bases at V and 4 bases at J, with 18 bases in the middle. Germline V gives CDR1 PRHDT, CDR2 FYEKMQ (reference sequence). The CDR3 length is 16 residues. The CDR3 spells CASSLAPQALGETQYF. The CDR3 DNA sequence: TGTGCCAGCAGCTTGGCCCCCCAGGCCCTAGGAGAGACCCAGTACTTC. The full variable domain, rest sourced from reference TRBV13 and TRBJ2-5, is AAGVIQSPRHLIKEKRETATLKCYPIPRHDTVYWYQQGPGQDPQFLISFYEKMQSDKGSIPDRFSAQQFSDYHSELNMSSLELGDSALYFCASSLAPQALGETQYFGPGTRLLVL.

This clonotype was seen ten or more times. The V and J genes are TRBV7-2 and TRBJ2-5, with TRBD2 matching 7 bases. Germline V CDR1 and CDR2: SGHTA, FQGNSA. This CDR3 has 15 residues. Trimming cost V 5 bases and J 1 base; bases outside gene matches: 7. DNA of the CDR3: TGTGCCAGCAGCGGGACCGGGACTATCCAAGAGACCCAGTACTTC. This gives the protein CASSGTGTIQETQYF.

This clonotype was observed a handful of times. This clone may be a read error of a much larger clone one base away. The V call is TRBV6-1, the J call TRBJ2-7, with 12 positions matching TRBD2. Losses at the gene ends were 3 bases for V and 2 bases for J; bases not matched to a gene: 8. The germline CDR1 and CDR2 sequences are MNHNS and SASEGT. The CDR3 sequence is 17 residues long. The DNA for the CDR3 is TGTGCCAGCAGTGAGAGGACTAGCGGGATCGGCCCCTACGAGCAGTACTTC. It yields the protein CASSERTSGIGPYEQYF.